The 4 T cell receptor beta chains presented below share a single source sample, sequenced in a study of blood T cells in healthy people across ages. PCR was performed a second time for about 7 to 11 cycles using a sample-barcoded 5' primer and a J-beta primer mix. TCRdb recomputed calls from the 5' RACE reads with MiXCR, one row per CDR3 protein. The repertoire holds about 1.4 million distinct CDR3 sequences, roughly 59% seen once, with over 5% in the top ten. The source material was blood. These receptors originate from a man aged 18 to 35 in good health.

The table lists this clonotype with a few counts. J is TRBJ2-5 and V is TRBV7-9, with unresolved D. Germline-derived CDR1 and CDR2 are SEHNR and FQNEAQ (reference sequence). V shed 6 bases and J shed 5 bases, with 13 bases lying between them. The CDR3 is 13 amino acids. The CDR3 DNA is TGTGCCAGCAGTCCAGATACCCGCGAGACCCAGTACTTC. This translates into CASSPDTRETQYF.

This sequence joins TRBV28 and TRBJ2-6, with a tentative D call TRBD1 (7 bases). CDR3 size: 16 residues. V lost 9 bases to trimming and J lost 3 bases, with 18 bases between them. Germline V gene lookup returns CDR1 MDHEN and CDR2 SYDVKM. CDR3 in amino acids: CASSVRGAYGANVLTF. The CDR3 DNA follows: TGTGCCAGTTCAGTCAGGGGGGCTTATGGGGCCAACGTCCTGACTTTC.

V gene TRBV29-1 combines with J gene TRBJ1-4; TRBD1 matches 7 bases. With V trimmed by 6 bases and J by 1 base, 2 bases remained unmatched. Germline-derived CDR1 and CDR2 are SQVTM and ANQGSEA. CDR3 size: 13 residues. The CDR3 DNA reads as TGCAGCGTGGGGGACAGAACTAATGAAAAACTGTTTTTT. Its translation is CSVGDRTNEKLFF.

The genes are TRBV12-3 or TRBV12-4 and TRBJ1-2; weak D call: TRBD1 (5 bases). The CDR3 spans 16 residues. V dropped 6 bases and J dropped 0 bases, with 17 bases sitting between them. In nucleotides, the CDR3 is TGTGCCAGCAGCCCCGGGCCAGGGAGTCCTAACTATGGCTACACCTTC. Encoded protein: CASSPGPGSPNYGYTF.